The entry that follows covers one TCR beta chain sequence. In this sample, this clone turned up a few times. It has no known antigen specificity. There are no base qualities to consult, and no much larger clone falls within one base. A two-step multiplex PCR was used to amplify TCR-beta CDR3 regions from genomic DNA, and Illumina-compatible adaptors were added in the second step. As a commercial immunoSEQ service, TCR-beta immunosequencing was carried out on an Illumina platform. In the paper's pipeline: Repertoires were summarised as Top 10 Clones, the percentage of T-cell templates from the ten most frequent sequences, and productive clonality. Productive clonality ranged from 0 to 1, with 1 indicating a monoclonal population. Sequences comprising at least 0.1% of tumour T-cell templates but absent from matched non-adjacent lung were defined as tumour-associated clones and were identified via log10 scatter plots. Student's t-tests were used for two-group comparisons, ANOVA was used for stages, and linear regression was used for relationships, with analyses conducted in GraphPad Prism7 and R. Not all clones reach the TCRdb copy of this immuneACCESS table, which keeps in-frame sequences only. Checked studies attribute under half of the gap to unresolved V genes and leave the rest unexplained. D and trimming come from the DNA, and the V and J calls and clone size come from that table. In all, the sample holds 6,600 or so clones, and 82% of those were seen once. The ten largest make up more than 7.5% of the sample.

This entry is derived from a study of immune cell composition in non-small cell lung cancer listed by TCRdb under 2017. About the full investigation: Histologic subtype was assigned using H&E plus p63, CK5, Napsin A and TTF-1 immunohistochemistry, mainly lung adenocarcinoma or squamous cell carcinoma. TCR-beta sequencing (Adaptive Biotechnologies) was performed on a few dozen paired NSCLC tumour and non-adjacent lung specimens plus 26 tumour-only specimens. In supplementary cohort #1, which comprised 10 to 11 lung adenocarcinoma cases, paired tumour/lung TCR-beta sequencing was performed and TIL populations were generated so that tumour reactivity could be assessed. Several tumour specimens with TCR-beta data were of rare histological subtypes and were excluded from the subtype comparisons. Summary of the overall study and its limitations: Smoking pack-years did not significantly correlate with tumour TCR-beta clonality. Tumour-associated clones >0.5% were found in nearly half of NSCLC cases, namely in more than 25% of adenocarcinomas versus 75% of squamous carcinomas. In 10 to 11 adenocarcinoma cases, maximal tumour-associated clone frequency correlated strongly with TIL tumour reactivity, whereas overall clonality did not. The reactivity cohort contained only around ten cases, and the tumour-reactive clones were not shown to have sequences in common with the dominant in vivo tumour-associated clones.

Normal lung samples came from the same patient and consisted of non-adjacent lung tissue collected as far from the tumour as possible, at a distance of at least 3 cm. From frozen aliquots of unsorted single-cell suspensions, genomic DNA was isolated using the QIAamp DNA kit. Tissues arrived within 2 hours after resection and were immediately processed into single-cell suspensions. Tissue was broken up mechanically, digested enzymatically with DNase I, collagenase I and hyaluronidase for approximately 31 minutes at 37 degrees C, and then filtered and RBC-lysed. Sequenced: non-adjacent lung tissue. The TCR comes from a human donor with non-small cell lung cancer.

The CDR3: CASSLVPGDTEAFF. The DNA is TGTGCCAGCAGCTTAGTTCCAGGGGATACTGAAGCTTTCTTT. The sequence links TRBV11-2 to TRBJ1-1; the best D guess is TRBD1, with 6 bases matching. For CDR1 and CDR2, the germline V gene lists SGHAT and FQNNGV. V was cut back by 1 base and J by 5 bases, leaving a gap of 11 bases between them. The CDR3 runs 14 amino acids, cysteine and phenylalanine included. Here the CDR3 DNA is all that survives: 42 bases in frame from base 1.